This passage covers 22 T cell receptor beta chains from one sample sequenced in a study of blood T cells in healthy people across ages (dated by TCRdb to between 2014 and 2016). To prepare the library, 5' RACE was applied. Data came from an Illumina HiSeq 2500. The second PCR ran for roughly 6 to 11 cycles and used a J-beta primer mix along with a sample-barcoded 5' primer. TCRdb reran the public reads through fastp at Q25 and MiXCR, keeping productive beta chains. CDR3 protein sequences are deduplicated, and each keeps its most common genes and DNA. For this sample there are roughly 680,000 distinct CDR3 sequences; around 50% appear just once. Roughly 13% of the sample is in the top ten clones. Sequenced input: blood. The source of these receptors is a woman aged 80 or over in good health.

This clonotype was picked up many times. CDR3: CSAFTDTQYF. The DNA of the CDR3 is TGCAGCGCTTTCACAGATACGCAGTATTTT. V is TRBV29-1 and J is TRBJ2-3; no reliable D call. Germline V gives CDR1 SQVTM, CDR2 ANQGSEA. This CDR3 spans 10 amino acids. Trimming removed 7 bases at V and 2 bases at J, with 4 bases between.

This chain's CDR3 is CASSCSLARETQYF. CDR3 nucleotide sequence: TGTGCCAGCAGTTGTTCGCTAGCCCGAGAGACCCAGTACTTC. The chain combines TRBV6-5 with TRBJ2-5; D possibly corresponds to TRBD2 (5 bases). V was trimmed by 4 bases and J by 4 bases, leaving 13 bases between them. CDR1 MNHEY and CDR2 SVGAGI come from the germline V gene. The CDR3 is 14 amino acids.

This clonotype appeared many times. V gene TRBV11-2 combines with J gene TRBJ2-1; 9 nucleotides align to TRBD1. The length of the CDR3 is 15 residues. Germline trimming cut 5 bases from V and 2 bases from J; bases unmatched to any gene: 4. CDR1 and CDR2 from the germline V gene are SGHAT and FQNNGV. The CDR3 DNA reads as TGTGCCAGCAGCCCCGGGACAGGGACCTACAATGAGCAGTTCTTC. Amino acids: CASSPGTGTYNEQFF.

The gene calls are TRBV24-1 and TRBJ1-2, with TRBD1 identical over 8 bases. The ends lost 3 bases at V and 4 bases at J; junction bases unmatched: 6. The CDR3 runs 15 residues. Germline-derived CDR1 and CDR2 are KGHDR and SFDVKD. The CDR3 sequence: CATSDGGQGGYGYTF. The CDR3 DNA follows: TGTGCCACCAGTGATGGCGGACAGGGAGGCTATGGCTACACCTTC.

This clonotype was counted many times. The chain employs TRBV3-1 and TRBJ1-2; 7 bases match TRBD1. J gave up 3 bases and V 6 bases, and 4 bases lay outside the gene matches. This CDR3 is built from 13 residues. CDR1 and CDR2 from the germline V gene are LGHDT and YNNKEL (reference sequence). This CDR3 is CASRHRGDYGYTF. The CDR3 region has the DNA TGTGCCAGCAGACACAGGGGTGACTATGGCTACACCTTC.

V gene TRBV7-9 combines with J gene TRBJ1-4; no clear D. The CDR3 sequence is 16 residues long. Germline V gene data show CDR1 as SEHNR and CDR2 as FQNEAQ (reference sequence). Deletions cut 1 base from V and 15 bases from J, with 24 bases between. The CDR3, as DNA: TGTGCCAGCAGCTTAGGTGGACGCGGGTTGAGTAGTGTCGTGTTTTTT. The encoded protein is CASSLGGRGLSSVVFF.

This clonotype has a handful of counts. Here the CDR3 reads CASSPGTSGANEQFF. The DNA of the CDR3 is TGTGCCAGCAGTCCGGGGACTAGCGGCGCCAATGAGCAGTTCTTC. J is TRBJ2-1 and V is TRBV27; TRBD2 matches 11 bases. The V gene's germline CDR1 is MNHEY and CDR2 SMNVEV (reference sequence). The CDR3 spans 15 residues. Germline trimming cut 5 bases from V and 6 bases from J; bases unmatched to any gene: 6.

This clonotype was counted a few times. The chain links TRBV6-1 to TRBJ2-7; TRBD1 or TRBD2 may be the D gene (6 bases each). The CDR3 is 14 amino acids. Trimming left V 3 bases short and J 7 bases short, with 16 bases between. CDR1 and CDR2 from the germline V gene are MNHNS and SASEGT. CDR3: CASSDGRGGCEQYF. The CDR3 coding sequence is TGTGCCAGCAGTGATGGCAGGGGAGGTTGTGAGCAGTACTTC.

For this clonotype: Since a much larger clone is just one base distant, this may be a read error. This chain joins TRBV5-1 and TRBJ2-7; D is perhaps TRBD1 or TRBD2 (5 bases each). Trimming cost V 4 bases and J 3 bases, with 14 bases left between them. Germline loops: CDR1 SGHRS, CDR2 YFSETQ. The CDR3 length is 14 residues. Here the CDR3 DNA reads TGCGCCAGCAGCGTGGGGGTGGAAGTCTACGAGCAGTACTTC. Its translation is CASSVGVEVYEQYF.

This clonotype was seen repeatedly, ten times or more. CDR3 protein: CAISAGGYTF. As DNA, the CDR3 is TGTGCCATCAGCGCCGGGGGCTACACCTTC. The chain joins TRBV10-3 to TRBJ1-2, with D hard to call. Trimming shortened V by 6 bases and J by 8 bases, and 7 bases separated the two germline ends. Germline lookup yields CDR1 ENHRY and CDR2 SYGVKD. The CDR3 is made up of 10 amino acids.

CDR3 region: CASSQGGLNYNEQFF. The CDR3 DNA follows: TGCGCCAGCAGCCAAGGGGGACTAAATTACAATGAGCAGTTCTTC. The chain recombines TRBV4-1 with TRBJ2-1, with 7 bases matching TRBD2. The CDR3 has 15 amino acids. V was clipped by 1 base and J by 4 bases; unmatched bases: 4. Germline loops: CDR1 MGHRA, CDR2 YSYEKL.

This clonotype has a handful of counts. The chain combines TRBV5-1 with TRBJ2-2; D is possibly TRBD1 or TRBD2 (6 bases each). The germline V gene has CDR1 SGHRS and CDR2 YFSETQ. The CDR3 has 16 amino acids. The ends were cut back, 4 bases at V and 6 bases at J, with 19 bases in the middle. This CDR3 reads CASSGIQGAGAGELFF. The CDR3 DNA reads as TGCGCCAGCAGCGGAATACAGGGAGCGGGCGCCGGGGAGCTGTTTTTT.

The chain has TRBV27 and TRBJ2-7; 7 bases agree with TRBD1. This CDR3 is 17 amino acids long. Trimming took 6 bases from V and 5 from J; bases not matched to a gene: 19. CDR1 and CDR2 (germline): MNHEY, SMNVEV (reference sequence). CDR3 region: CASSISNRGIGAHEQYF. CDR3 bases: TGTGCCAGCAGCATAAGTAACAGGGGAATAGGGGCGCACGAGCAGTACTTC.

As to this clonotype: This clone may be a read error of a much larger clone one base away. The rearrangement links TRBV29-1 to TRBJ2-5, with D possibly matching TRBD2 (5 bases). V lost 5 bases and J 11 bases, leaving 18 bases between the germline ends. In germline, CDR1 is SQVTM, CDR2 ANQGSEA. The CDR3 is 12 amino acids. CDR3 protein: CSVQPVGGEQYF. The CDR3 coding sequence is TGCAGCGTTCAGCCCGTTGGTGGGGAGCAGTACTTC.

Here the CDR3 DNA reads TGTGCCAGCAGTTTATGGCGAAATCAGCCCCAGCATTTT. Translating it yields CASSLWRNQPQHF. V and J are TRBV28 and TRBJ1-5; D is uncertain. The CDR3 is 13 residues long. The V end was cut by 0 bases, the J end by 4 bases, with 4 bases between. Germline values: CDR1 MDHEN, CDR2 SYDVKM.

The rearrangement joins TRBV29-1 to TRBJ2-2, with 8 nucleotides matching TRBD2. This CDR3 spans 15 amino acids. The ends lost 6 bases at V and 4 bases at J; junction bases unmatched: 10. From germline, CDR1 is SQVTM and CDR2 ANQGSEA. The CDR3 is CSVSKAGAGTGELFF. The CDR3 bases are TGCAGCGTCTCCAAAGCGGGAGCAGGCACCGGGGAGCTGTTTTTT.

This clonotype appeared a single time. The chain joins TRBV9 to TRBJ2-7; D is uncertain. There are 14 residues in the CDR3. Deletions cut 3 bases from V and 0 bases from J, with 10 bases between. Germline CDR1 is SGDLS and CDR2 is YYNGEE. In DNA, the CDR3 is TGTGCCAGCAGCGGGAGCACTAACTCCTACGAGCAGTACTTC. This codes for CASSGSTNSYEQYF.

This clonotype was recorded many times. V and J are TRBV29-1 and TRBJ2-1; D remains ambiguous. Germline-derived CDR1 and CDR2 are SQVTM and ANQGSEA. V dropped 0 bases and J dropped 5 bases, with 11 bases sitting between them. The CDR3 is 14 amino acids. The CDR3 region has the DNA TGCAGCGTTGAAGATCGCCCCCCCCACAATGAGCAGTTCTTC. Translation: CSVEDRPPHNEQFF.

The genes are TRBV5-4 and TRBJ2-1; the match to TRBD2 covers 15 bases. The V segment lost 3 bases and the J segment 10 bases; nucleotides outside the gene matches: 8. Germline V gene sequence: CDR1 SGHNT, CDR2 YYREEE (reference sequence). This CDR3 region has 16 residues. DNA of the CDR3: TGTGCCAGCAGCTCCACCGGGACTAGCGGGGGGTACGAGCAGTTCTTC. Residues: CASSSTGTSGGYEQFF. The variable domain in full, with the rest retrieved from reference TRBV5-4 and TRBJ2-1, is ETGVTQSPTHLIKTRGQQVTLRCSSQSGHNTVSWYQQALGQGPQFIFQYYREEENGRGNFPPRFSGLQFPNYSSELNVNALELDDSALYLCASSSTGTSGGYEQFFGPGTRLTVL.

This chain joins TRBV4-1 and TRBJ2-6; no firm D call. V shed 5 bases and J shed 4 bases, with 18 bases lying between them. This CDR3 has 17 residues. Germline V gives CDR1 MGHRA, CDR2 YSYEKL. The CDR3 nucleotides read TGCGCCAGCAGCTCGCATTCTTGGGATCCCGGGGCCAACGTCCTGACTTTC. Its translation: CASSSHSWDPGANVLTF.

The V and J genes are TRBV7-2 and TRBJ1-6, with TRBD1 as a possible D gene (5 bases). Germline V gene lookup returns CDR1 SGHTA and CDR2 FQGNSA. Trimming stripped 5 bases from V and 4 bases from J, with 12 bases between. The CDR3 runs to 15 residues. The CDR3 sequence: CASSRTGLYNSPLHF. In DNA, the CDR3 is TGTGCCAGCAGCCGTACGGGGCTGTATAATTCACCCCTCCACTTT.

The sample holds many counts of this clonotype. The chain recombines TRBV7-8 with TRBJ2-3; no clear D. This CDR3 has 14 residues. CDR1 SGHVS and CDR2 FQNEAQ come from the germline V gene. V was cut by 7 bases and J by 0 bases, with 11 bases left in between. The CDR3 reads CASKQPLSTDTQYF. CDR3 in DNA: TGTGCCAGCAAACAGCCTCTGAGCACAGATACGCAGTATTTT.